This T cell receptor beta chain was sequenced during a study of control samples from healthy donors and cancer patients. CDR1 and CDR2 from the germline V gene are MDHEN and SYDVKM. The CDR3 contains 11 residues. Between the trimmed V and J ends, which lost 4 bases and 5 bases, there was a span of 3 bases. TCRdb's copy holds only in-frame clones and misses some; the assay was immunoSEQ multiplex PCR. The sample yields 150,000 or so clones, approximately 93% seen once. This receptor was taken from a man aged 18 to 30 in good health. Material: blood. The V call is TRBV28, the J call TRBJ1-5; no firm D call. The CDR3 loop reads CASSSDQPQHF. CDR3 in DNA: TGTGCCAGCAGTTCCGATCAGCCCCAGCATTTT.